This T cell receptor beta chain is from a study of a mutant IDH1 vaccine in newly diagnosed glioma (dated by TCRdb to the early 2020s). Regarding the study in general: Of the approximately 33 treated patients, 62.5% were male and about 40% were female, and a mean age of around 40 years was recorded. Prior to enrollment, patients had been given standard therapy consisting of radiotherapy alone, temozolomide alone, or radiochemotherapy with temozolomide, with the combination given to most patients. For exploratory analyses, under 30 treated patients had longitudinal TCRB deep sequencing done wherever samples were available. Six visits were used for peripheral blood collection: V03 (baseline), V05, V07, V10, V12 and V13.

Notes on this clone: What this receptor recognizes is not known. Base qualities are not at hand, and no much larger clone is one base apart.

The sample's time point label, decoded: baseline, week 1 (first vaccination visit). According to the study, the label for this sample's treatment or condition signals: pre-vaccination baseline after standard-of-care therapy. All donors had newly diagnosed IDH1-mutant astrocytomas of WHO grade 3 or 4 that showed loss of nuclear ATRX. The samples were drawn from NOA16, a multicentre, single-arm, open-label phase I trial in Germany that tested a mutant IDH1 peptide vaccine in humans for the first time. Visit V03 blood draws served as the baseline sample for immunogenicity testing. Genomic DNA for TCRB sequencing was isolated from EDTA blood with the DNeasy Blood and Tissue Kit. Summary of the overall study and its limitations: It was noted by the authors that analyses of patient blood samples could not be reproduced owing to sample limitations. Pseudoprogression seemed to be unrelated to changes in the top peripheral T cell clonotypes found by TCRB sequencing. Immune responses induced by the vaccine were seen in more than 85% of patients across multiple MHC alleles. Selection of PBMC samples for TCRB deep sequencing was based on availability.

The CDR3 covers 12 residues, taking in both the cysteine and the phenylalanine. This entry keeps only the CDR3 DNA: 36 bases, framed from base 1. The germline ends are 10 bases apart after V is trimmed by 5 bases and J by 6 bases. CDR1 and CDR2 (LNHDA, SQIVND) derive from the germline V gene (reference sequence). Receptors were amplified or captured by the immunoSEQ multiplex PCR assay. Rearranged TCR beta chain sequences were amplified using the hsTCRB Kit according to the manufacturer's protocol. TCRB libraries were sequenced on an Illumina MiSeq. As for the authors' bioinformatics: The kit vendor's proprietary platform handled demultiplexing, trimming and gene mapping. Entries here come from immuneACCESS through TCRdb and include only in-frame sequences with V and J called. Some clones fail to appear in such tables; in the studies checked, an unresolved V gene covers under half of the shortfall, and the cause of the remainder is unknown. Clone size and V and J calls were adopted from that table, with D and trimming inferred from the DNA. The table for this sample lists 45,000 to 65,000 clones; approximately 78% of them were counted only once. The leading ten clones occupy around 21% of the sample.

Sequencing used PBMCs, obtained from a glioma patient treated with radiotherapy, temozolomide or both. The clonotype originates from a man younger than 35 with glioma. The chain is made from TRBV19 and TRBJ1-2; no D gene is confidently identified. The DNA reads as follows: TGTGCCAGTAGTGCGGATCTGAATGGCTACACCTTC. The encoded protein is CASSADLNGYTF. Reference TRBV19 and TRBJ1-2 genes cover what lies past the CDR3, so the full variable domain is DGGITQSPKYLFRKEGQNVTLSCEQNLNHDAMYWYRQDPGQGLRLIYYSQIVNDFQKGDIAEGYSVSREKKESFPLTVTSAQKNPTAFYLCASSADLNGYTFGSGTRLTVV.